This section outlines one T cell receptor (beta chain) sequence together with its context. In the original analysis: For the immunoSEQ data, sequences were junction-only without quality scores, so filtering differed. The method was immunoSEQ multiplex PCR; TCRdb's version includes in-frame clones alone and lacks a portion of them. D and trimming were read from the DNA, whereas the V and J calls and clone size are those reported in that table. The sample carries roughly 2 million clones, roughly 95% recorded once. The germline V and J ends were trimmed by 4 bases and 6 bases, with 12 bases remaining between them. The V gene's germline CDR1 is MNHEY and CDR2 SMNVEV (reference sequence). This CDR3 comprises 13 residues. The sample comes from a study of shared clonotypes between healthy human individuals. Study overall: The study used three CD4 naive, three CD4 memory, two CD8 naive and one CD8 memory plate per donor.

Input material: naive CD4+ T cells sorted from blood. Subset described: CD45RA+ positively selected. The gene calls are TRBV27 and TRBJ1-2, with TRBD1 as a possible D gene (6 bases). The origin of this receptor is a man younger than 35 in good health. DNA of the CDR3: TGTGCCAGCAGTTCATGGAACAGGGATGGCTACACCTTC. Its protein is CASSSWNRDGYTF.